This is a list of T cell receptor beta chains from one sample in a study of response to subunit inactivated influenza vaccine. In TCRdb, the RT-PCR reads were re-called with MiXCR into one record per CDR3 protein. This repertoire shows under 800,000 distinct CDR3 sequences, around 14% found once; its top ten account for around 7.3%. Sample: PBMCs from blood, taken about 14 days before vaccination. Source of these receptors: a man aged 50 to 59 who received an inactivated influenza vaccine. The CDR3 runs from the conserved cysteine through the conserved F or W. A D gene is named only where the DNA matches it firmly. Expanded clones are given a class, and other clones once, few, many or no size at all.

j_call	d_call	v_call	cdr3_length	clone_size	cdr3_aa	cdr3_nt
TRBJ2-5	.	TRBV4-1	16	few	CASSQDRDVDQETQYF	TGCGCCAGCAGCCAGGACCGAGACGTAGACCAAGAGACCCAGTACTTC
TRBJ1-2	TRBD1	TRBV9	15	.	CASSVEGQGADGYTF	TGTGCCAGCAGCGTAGAGGGACAGGGGGCCGATGGCTACACCTTC
TRBJ2-7	.	TRBV2	16	.	CASSEALQGPHYEQYF	TGTGCCAGCAGTGAAGCGCTTCAGGGCCCACACTACGAGCAGTACTTC
TRBJ2-6	.	TRBV12-3/TRBV12-4	14	.	CASRTALGANVLTF	TGTGCCAGCAGAACAGCCCTCGGGGCCAACGTCCTGACTTTC
TRBJ1-1	.	TRBV7-2	14	few	CASSLVVGDTEAFF	TGTGCCAGCAGCTTAGTCGTAGGGGACACTGAAGCTTTCTTT
TRBJ2-2	TRBD1	TRBV12-3/TRBV12-4	18	.	CASSSWTGWPSGTGELFF	TGTGCCAGCAGTTCTTGGACAGGGTGGCCCTCGGGCACCGGGGAGCTGTTTTTT
TRBJ2-3	TRBD2	TRBV5-6	19	.	CASSLLRTSGMFGTDTQYF	TGTGCCAGCAGCTTGCTCCGGACTAGCGGGATGTTCGGCACAGATACGCAGTATTTT
TRBJ2-1	TRBD2	TRBV14	19	many	CASSRYFSPSGPFYNEQFF	TGTGCCAGCAGCCGCTACTTCTCCCCTAGCGGACCCTTTTACAATGAGCAGTTCTTC
TRBJ2-6	.	TRBV7-9	15	few	CASSKWVSGANVLTF	TGTGCCAGCAGCAAGTGGGTCTCTGGGGCCAACGTCCTGACTTTC
TRBJ1-5	.	TRBV9	13	few	CASSVAEGEPQHF	TGTGCCAGCAGCGTAGCGGAGGGGGAGCCCCAGCATTTT
TRBJ2-3	.	TRBV28	16	few	CASSGRDARSTDTQYF	TGTGCCAGCAGCGGTAGGGACGCGCGTAGCACAGATACGCAGTATTTT
TRBJ2-5	TRBD2	TRBV10-3	16	.	CAISDGASGGLETQYF	TGTGCCATCAGTGACGGGGCTAGCGGGGGCCTAGAGACCCAGTACTTC
TRBJ2-3	.	TRBV2	15	.	CASRGPATSTDTQYF	TGTGCCAGCAGAGGACCAGCGACTAGCACAGATACGCAGTATTTT
TRBJ2-1	.	TRBV7-9	13	few	CASSSSFSDEQFF	TGTGCCAGCAGCTCCTCTTTTTCGGATGAGCAGTTCTTC
TRBJ2-7	TRBD1	TRBV7-9	15	.	CASSFQAGTGGEQYF	TGTGCCAGCAGCTTTCAGGCCGGGACAGGAGGCGAGCAGTACTTC
TRBJ2-2	.	TRBV20-1	13	.	CSAPYQMGGELFF	TGCAGTGCCCCTTATCAAATGGGGGGGGAGCTGTTTTTT
TRBJ2-4	TRBD1	TRBV10-1	15	few	CASGTDRGPQNIQYF	TGCGCCAGCGGCACGGACAGGGGACCCCAAAACATTCAGTACTTC
TRBJ2-5	TRBD1	TRBV6-5	14	few	CASSIRDSSETQYF	TGTGCCAGCAGTATACGGGACAGCTCGGAGACCCAGTACTTC
TRBJ1-4	TRBD1	TRBV12-3/TRBV12-4	14	many	CASSYRGPLGKLFF	TGTGCCAGCAGTTACAGGGGGCCCCTCGGGAAACTGTTTTTT
TRBJ1-1	.	TRBV3-1	14	few	CASSRPGVNTEAFF	TGTGCCAGCAGCCGACCGGGGGTGAACACTGAAGCTTTCTTT
TRBJ2-1	.	TRBV7-7	14	.	CASSFSRGDNEQFF	TGTGCCAGCAGCTTCAGCAGGGGAGACAATGAGCAGTTCTTC
TRBJ1-2	.	TRBV20-1	12	.	CSARAPVGGYTF	TGCAGTGCTAGGGCTCCCGTCGGTGGCTACACCTTC
TRBJ2-3	.	TRBV10-1	15	.	CASSEQQTSTDTQYF	TGCGCCAGCAGTGAACAGCAAACTAGCACAGATACGCAGTATTTT
TRBJ1-6	.	TRBV12-3/TRBV12-4	16	.	CASSWDTGRYNSPLHF	TGTGCCAGCAGTTGGGACACGGGGAGATATAATTCACCCCTCCACTTT
TRBJ2-7	.	TRBV15	15	few	CATSLTVGGSYEQYF	TGTGCCACCAGCTTGACTGTCGGGGGTTCTTACGAGCAGTACTTC
TRBJ2-3	.	TRBV7-9	16	.	CASSLGATGSTDTQYF	TGTGCCAGCAGCTTAGGTGCGACGGGAAGCACAGATACGCAGTATTTT
TRBJ2-7	.	TRBV6-2/TRBV6-3	16	.	CASSYSRASLSYEQYF	TGTGCCAGCAGTTACTCCCGAGCGAGTCTTTCCTACGAGCAGTACTTC
TRBJ2-5	TRBD2	TRBV15	14	few	CATSGWTSRETQYF	TGTGCCACCAGCGGATGGACTAGCCGGGAGACCCAGTACTTC
TRBJ2-1	.	TRBV4-3	13	many	CASSQEIRGEQFF	TGCGCCAGCAGCCAAGAGATCCGAGGGGAGCAGTTCTTC
TRBJ2-7	.	TRBV12-3/TRBV12-4	12	few	CASRGDRYEQYF	TGTGCCAGCAGGGGGGATAGGTACGAGCAGTACTTC
TRBJ2-3	TRBD2	TRBV24-1	16	few	CATSDGLAGGTDTQYF	TGTGCCACCAGTGATGGACTAGCGGGTGGCACAGATACGCAGTATTTT
TRBJ2-1	TRBD2	TRBV6-5	16	.	CASSYRGTSGGPEQFF	TGTGCCAGCAGTTACCGCGGGACTAGCGGGGGGCCAGAGCAGTTCTTC